The 20 T cell receptor beta chains reported below all come from one sample, sequenced in a study of T cell responses to AZD1222 COVID-19 vaccine. Assay used: immunoSEQ multiplex PCR; TCRdb lists only in-frame clones, some missing. The sample holds about 160,000 clones, around 94% seen once. Sequenced material: peripheral blood, taken 28 days after the second AZD1222 dose. All receptors derive from an adult who received the AZD1222 COVID-19 vaccine.

The rearrangement uses TRBV27 and TRBJ1-5; possible D gene TRBD1, 6 bases. Germline V gene sequence: CDR1 MNHEY, CDR2 SMNVEV (reference sequence). The V gene lost 1 base and the J gene lost 2 bases, with 15 bases spanning the gap. CDR3 length equals 17 residues. The DNA of the CDR3 is TGTGCCAGCAGTTTATTTATTCCGTCAGGGGGCAATCAGCCCCAGCATTTT. Amino acid sequence: CASSLFIPSGGNQPQHF.

The J gene is TRBJ2-1, the V gene TRBV27; tentative D call: TRBD2 (6 bases). V was trimmed by 3 bases and J by 9 bases, leaving 18 bases between them. The CDR3 has 15 amino acids. Germline values: CDR1 MNHEY, CDR2 SMNVEV (reference sequence). The CDR3 bases are TGTGCCAGCAGTTTCCCTGGGTTAGCGGAGAGTGAGCAGTTCTTC. This gives the protein CASSFPGLAESEQFF.

This clone has only one observation. This chain joins TRBV6-5 and TRBJ2-7, with D maybe TRBD2 (7 bases). V lost 2 bases, J lost 4 bases, and 15 bases lay in between. The CDR3 contains 15 residues. Germline lookup yields CDR1 MNHEY and CDR2 SVGAGI. The CDR3 protein is CASSYLPGGEYEQYF. CDR3 sequence (DNA): TGTGCCAGCAGTTACCTCCCGGGGGGCGAGTACGAGCAGTACTTC.

The chain recombines TRBV10-1 with TRBJ1-3; D unclear. The CDR3 sequence is 13 residues long. V gave up 6 bases and J gave up 0 bases, with 6 bases separating them. Germline loops: CDR1 WNHNN, CDR2 SYGVQD (reference sequence). CDR3 sequence reads: CASRSSSGNTIYF. CDR3 DNA sequence: TGCGCCAGCAGATCGAGCTCTGGAAACACCATATATTTT.

The genes are TRBV3-1 (or the pseudogene TRBV3-2) and TRBJ2-3, with 14 bases aligning to TRBD2. In germline, CDR1 is LGHDT, CDR2 YNNKEL (reference sequence). Trimming at V came to 1 base and at J to 4 bases, leaving 10 bases not matched to a gene. The CDR3 is made up of 19 amino acids. The CDR3 here is CASSQVGGLAGGRSDTQYF. CDR3 DNA: TGTGCCAGCAGCCAAGTGGGAGGACTAGCGGGAGGTCGGTCAGATACGCAGTATTTT.

The gene calls are TRBV4-2 and TRBJ2-5; D may be TRBD1 (6 bases). V shed 1 base and J shed 4 bases, with 13 bases lying between them. This CDR3 is 15 amino acids long. The germline CDR1 and CDR2 sequences are LGHNA and YNFKEQ. The CDR3 reads CASSQVGGVRETQYF. CDR3 sequence (DNA): TGTGCCAGCAGCCAAGTAGGGGGAGTACGAGAGACCCAGTACTTC.

The V call is TRBV28, the J call TRBJ1-4; D is ambiguous. Germline assignment: CDR1 MDHEN and CDR2 SYDVKM. V was clipped by 3 bases and J by 4 bases, with 9 bases between them. This CDR3 comprises 14 residues. The CDR3 DNA is TGTGCCAGCAGTTTCTCCGGTGGTAATGAAAAACTGTTTTTT. Its translation: CASSFSGGNEKLFF.

This clone was picked up one time. The chain joins TRBV9 to TRBJ2-7; possible D gene TRBD1, 6 bases. The CDR3 covers 13 residues. Between the trimmed V and J ends, which lost 2 bases and 6 bases, there was a span of 12 bases. Per germline, CDR1 SGDLS and CDR2 YYNGEE. CDR3 nucleotides: TGTGCCAGCAGCGTCGGACAGAGCTTCGAGCAGTACTTC. Its protein is CASSVGQSFEQYF.

V gene TRBV7-8 combines with J gene TRBJ2-7; 8 bases agree with TRBD2. The germline V gene has CDR1 SGHVS and CDR2 FQNEAQ. The CDR3 spans 14 residues. V gave up 5 bases and J gave up 2 bases; unmatched junction bases: 5. The CDR3 DNA reads TGTGCCAGCAGCATAGGACTAGCCGCCTACGAGCAGTACTTC. Its protein is CASSIGLAAYEQYF.

This clone was observed once. CDR3 sequence (DNA): TGTGCCAGCAGGAGCAGTCGGGACCGCAATGAGCAGTTCTTC. Amino acids: CASRSSRDRNEQFF. V gene TRBV28 combines with J gene TRBJ2-1; D could derive from TRBD1 or TRBD2 (5 bases each). This CDR3 is 14 amino acids long. The V end was cut by 6 bases, the J end by 6 bases, with 15 bases between. Germline lookup yields CDR1 MDHEN and CDR2 SYDVKM.

This chain links TRBV5-1 with TRBJ2-5; TRBD1 agrees at 9 bases. Germline assignment: CDR1 SGHRS and CDR2 YFSETQ. V shed 4 bases, J shed 6 bases, and the junction held 7 bases outside the gene matches. The CDR3 covers 14 residues. In DNA form, the CDR3 reads TGCGCCAGCAGCCTGGTGACAGGGGGGAAGACCCAGTACTTC. It translates to CASSLVTGGKTQYF.

The chain joins TRBV6-5 to TRBJ2-7; maybe TRBD1 (6 bases). In germline, CDR1 is MNHEY, CDR2 SVGAGI. The CDR3 sequence is 14 residues long. V lost 3 bases, J lost 2 bases, and 11 bases lay in between. The CDR3 spells CASSYQGPAYEQYF. CDR3 DNA sequence: TGTGCCAGCAGTTATCAGGGGCCCGCCTACGAGCAGTACTTC.

V usage is TRBV15 and J usage is TRBJ2-3; TRBD1 is a possible D gene (5 bases). This CDR3 has 14 amino acids. With 4 bases removed from V and 3 bases from J, the gap between germline ends came to 11 bases. Germline V CDR1 and CDR2: LNHNV, YYDKDF (reference sequence). This chain's CDR3 is CATSKVPGTDTQYF. In DNA form, the CDR3 reads TGTGCCACCAGCAAGGTCCCAGGGACAGATACGCAGTATTTT.

J is TRBJ2-3 and V is TRBV28, with D tentatively TRBD1 or TRBD2 (7 bases each). CDR1 is MDHEN and CDR2 is SYDVKM in the germline V gene. The V end was cut by 6 bases, the J end by 5 bases, with 12 bases between. This CDR3 comprises 13 residues. Written as DNA, the CDR3 is TGTGCCAGCAGCAGGGGGGGCGGAGATACGCAGTATTTT. Amino acids: CASSRGGGDTQYF.

The chain uses TRBV2 and TRBJ1-2; TRBD1 might be the D (6 bases). Trimming pared 3 bases from V and 4 bases from J, leaving 9 bases between. The CDR3 length is 13 residues. Per the germline V gene, CDR1 is SNHLY and CDR2 is FYNNEI. CDR3 in amino acids: CASSETGPYGYTF. Here the CDR3 DNA reads TGTGCCAGCAGTGAGACAGGTCCCTATGGCTACACCTTC.

The rearrangement uses TRBV6-4 and TRBJ2-3; weak D call: TRBD2 (6 bases). The germline gives CDR1 MRHNA, CDR2 SNTAGT. This CDR3 spans 13 amino acids. V was pared by 3 bases and J by 6 bases, with 10 bases between. CDR3 DNA sequence: TGTGCCAGCAGTGAAACGGGAGTGGATACGCAGTATTTT. This codes for CASSETGVDTQYF.

V usage is TRBV4-1 and J usage is TRBJ1-6, with D hard to call. Between the trimmed V and J ends, which lost 0 bases and 4 bases, there was a span of 16 bases. The CDR3 runs to 18 residues. Germline CDR1 is MGHRA and CDR2 is YSYEKL. This CDR3 reads CASSQDSRGRAYNSPLHF. CDR3 bases: TGCGCCAGCAGCCAAGATAGTCGAGGCAGAGCTTATAATTCACCCCTCCACTTT.

This chain uses TRBV7-2 with TRBJ2-3, with 10 bases fitting TRBD2. The CDR3 loop spans 15 amino acids. The germline CDR1 and CDR2 sequences are SGHTA and FQGNSA. Unmatched junction bases numbered 6, after V lost 4 bases and J lost 5 bases. CDR3 coding DNA: TGTGCCAGCAGCTCTCGGCTAGCGGGAGAAGATACGCAGTATTTT. Translation gives CASSSRLAGEDTQYF.

DNA of the CDR3: TGTGCCAGCACCTACAGCAGTCACTCTGGAAACACCATATATTTT. It is translated as CASTYSSHSGNTIYF. The chain combines TRBV5-8 with TRBJ1-3, with D unresolved. Per germline, CDR1 SGHTS and CDR2 YDEGEE. The length of the CDR3 is 15 residues. Trimming removed 6 bases from V and 0 bases from J, with 13 bases in between.

DNA of the CDR3: TGTGCCAGCTCACCACAGGGGTTCAGCGGGAGCGGGCAGTTCTTC. This sequence encodes CASSPQGFSGSGQFF. The rearrangement links TRBV18 to TRBJ2-1; 8 nucleotides align to TRBD2. Germline trimming cut 1 base from V and 12 bases from J; bases unmatched to any gene: 11. The length of the CDR3 is 15 residues. Germline V CDR1 and CDR2: KGHSH, LQKENI.